Given below is one T cell receptor beta chain in context. The antigen is undetermined. Unique molecular identifiers had been added to the TCR beta cDNA libraries. A population of roughly 0.85 to 10 million T cells gave rise to roughly 0.5 million cDNA molecules. Each CDR3 protein gets one entry after TCRdb re-called the PCR reads with MiXCR. The sample contains 550,000 to 700,000 distinct CDR3 sequences, 44% of which appear only once. This sample was taken from a study of post-analysis software for immune sequencing data. About the research overall: Both relapsing-remitting and secondary progressive multiple sclerosis featured among the disease courses, as did progressive-relapsing multiple sclerosis.

This CDR3 has 13 residues. V lost 6 bases and J lost 1, with 12 bases in between. Germline V gene lookup returns CDR1 DFQATT and CDR2 SNEGSKA (reference sequence). Notes on the study in general: Co-batched samples clustered tightly together by F measure. In patients, about 5 TRBV segments were more frequent than in controls, with TRBV5-6, TRBV5-1 and TRBV20-1 among them.

The V call is TRBV20-1, the J call TRBJ1-1; D may be TRBD1 (5 bases). This clonotype was obtained from a girl aged 5 to 17 with multiple sclerosis. Material for sequencing was blood. In nucleotides, the CDR3 is TGCAGTGCGCCGTTGGGGCAGAACACTGAAGCTTTCTTT. This sequence encodes CSAPLGQNTEAFF.